This TCR beta chain was identified during a study of blood T cells in healthy people across ages. Study-wide points: The percentage of naive T cells correlated strongly with TCR beta diversity.

V was pared by 6 bases and J by 3 bases, with 9 bases between. The CDR3 has 12 amino acids. CDR1 is DFQATT, CDR2 SNEGSKA, per germline (reference sequence). This clonotype was found a few times. Its antigen is still unknown. A second PCR of 7 to 11 cycles used a sample-barcoded 5' primer and a J-beta primer mix. Each cDNA molecule was tagged by a template-switch adaptor that had 12 random nucleotides. One entry per CDR3 protein results from TCRdb running MiXCR on the 5' RACE reads. The table lists about 560,000 distinct CDR3 sequences, around 27% of them singletons. This sample also appeared in a second study, on T cells of mothers and their children.

This clonotype was sampled from a boy aged 2 to 10 in good health. This chain joins TRBV20-1 and TRBJ1-3; D is ambiguous. Sample: blood. The CDR3 nucleotides read TGCAGTGCGGGGAACTTTGGAAACACCATATATTTT. Its protein is CSAGNFGNTIYF.